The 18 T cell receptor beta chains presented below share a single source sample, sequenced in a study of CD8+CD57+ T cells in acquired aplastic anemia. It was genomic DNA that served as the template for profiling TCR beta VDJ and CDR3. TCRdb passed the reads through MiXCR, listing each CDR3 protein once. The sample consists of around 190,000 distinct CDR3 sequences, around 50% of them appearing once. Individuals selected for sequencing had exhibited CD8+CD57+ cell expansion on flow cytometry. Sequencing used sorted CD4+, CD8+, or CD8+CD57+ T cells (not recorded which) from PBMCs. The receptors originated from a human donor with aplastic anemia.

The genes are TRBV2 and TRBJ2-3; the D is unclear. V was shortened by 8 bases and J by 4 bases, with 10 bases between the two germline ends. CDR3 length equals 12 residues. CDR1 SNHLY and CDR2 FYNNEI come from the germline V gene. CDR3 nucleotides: TGTGCCAGCCAAGGGAACGCAGATACGCAGTATTTT. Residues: CASQGNADTQYF.

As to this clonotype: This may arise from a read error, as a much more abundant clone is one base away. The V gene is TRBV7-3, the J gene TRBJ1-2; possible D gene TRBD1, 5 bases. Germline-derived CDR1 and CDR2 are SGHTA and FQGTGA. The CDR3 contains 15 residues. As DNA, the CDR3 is TGTGCCATCAGCCCAAGTGGGGCCGGGGGCTATGGCTACACCTTC. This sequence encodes CAISPSGAGGYGYTF.

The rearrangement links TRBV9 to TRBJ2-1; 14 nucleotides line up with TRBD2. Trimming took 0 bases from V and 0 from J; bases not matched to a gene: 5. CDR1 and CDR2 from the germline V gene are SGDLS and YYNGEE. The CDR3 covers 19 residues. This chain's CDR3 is CASSVGLAGGPGSYNEQFF. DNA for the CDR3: TGTGCCAGCAGCGTAGGACTAGCGGGGGGGCCGGGCTCCTACAATGAGCAGTTCTTC. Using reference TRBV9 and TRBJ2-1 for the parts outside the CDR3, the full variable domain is DSGVTQTPKHLITATGQRVTLRCSPRSGDLSVYWYQQSLDQGLQFLIQYYNGEERAKGNILERFSAQQFPDLHSELNLSSLELGDSALYFCASSVGLAGGPGSYNEQFFGPGTRLTVL.

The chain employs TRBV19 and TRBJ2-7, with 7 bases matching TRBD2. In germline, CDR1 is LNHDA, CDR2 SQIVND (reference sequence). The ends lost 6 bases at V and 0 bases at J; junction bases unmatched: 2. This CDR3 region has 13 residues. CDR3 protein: CASRRGSSYEQYF. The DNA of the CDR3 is TGTGCCAGTAGACGCGGGAGCTCCTACGAGCAGTACTTC. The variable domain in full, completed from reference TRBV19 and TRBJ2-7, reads DGGITQSPKYLFRKEGQNVTLSCEQNLNHDAMYWYRQDPGQGLRLIYYSQIVNDFQKGDIAEGYSVSREKKESFPLTVTSAQKNPTAFYLCASRRGSSYEQYFGPGTRLTVT.

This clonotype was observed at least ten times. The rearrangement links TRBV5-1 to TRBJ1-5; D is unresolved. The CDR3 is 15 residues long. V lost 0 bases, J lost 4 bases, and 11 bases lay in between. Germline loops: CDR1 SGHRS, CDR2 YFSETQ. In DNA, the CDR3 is TGCGCCAGCAGCTTGGAGGGCAGGTTAAATCAGCCCCAGCATTTT. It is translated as CASSLEGRLNQPQHF.

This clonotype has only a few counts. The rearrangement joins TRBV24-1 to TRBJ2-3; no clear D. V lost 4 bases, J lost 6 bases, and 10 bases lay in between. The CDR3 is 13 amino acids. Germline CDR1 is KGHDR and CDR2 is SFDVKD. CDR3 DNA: TGTGCCACCAGTGACCAGAACCCGGATACGCAGTATTTT. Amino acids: CATSDQNPDTQYF.

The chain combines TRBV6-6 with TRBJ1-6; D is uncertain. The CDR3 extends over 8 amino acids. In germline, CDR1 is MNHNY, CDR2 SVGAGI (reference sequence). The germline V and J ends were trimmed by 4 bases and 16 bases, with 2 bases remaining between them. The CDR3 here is CASSSLHF. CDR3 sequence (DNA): TGTGCCAGCAGTTCTCTCCACTTT.

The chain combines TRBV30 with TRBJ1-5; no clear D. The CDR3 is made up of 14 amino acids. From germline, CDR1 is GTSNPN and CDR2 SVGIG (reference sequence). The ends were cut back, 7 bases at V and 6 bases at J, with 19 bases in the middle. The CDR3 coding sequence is TGTGCCTTGGGTCGGGATCTGTTAAGTCAGCCCCAGCATTTT. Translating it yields CALGRDLLSQPQHF.

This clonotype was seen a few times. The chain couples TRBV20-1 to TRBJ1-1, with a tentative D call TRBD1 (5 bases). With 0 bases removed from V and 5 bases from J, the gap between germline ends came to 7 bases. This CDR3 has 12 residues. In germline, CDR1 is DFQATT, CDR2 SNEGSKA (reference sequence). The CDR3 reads CSAREWGTEAFF. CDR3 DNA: TGCAGTGCTAGAGAATGGGGGACTGAAGCTTTCTTT.

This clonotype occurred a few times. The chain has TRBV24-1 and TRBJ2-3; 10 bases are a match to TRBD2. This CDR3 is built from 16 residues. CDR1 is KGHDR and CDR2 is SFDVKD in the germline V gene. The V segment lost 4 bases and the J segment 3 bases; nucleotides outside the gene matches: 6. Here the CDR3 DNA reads TGTGCCACCAGTGAACCTATAGCGGGGGGAACAGATACGCAGTATTTT. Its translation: CATSEPIAGGTDTQYF.

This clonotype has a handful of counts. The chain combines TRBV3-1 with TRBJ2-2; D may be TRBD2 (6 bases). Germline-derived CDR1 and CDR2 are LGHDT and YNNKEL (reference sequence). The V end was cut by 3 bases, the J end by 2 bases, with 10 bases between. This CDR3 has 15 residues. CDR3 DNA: TGTGCCAGCAGCCATGGCGGGATTAACACCGGGGAGCTGTTTTTT. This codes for CASSHGGINTGELFF.

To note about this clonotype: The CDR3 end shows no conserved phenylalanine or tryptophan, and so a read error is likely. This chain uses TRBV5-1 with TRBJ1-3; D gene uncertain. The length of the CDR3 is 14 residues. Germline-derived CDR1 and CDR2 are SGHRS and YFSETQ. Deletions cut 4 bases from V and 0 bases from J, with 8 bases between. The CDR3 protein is CASSLGSSGNTIYS. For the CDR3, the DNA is TGCGCCAGCAGCCTCGGAAGCTCTGGAAACACCATATATTCT.

The CDR3 coding sequence is TGTGCCAGCAGTTTAATGCTAGTCCTGAATGAGCAGTTCTTC. It yields the protein CASSLMLVLNEQFF. The chain employs TRBV12-3 or TRBV12-4 and TRBJ2-1; no definite D call. The CDR3 runs to 14 residues. V was trimmed by 2 bases and J by 7 bases, leaving 12 bases between them.

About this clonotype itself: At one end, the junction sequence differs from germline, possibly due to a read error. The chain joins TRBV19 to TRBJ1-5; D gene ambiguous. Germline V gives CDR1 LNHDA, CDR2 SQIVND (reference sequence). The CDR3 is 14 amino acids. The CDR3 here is CASNPTLRNQPRHF. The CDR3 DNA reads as TGTGCCAGTAATCCAACCCTACGCAATCAGCCCCGGCATTTT.

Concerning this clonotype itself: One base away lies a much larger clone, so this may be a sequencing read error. The CDR3 DNA is TGTGCCAGCAGGCAGATTAGCGGGGGGGTCGGTGAGCAGTTCTTC. Its translation: CASRQISGGVGEQFF. This rearrangement joins TRBV4-2 to TRBJ2-1; TRBD2 aligns across 11 bases. This CDR3 is 15 amino acids long. The trim removed 6 bases at V and 9 bases at J, leaving 10 bases unmatched. The germline V gene has CDR1 LGHNA and CDR2 YNFKEQ.

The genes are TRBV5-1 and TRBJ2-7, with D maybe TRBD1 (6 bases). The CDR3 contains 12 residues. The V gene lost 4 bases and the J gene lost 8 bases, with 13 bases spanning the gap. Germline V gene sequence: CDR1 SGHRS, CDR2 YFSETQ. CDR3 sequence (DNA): TGCGCCAGCAGCCAGGACAGCCGCCAGCAGTACTTC. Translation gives CASSQDSRQQYF.

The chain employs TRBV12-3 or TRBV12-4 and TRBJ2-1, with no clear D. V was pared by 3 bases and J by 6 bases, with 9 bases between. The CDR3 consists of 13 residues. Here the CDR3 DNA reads TGTGCCAGCAGTTTCGGTAGTAGCAATGAGCAGTTCTTC. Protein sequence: CASSFGSSNEQFF.

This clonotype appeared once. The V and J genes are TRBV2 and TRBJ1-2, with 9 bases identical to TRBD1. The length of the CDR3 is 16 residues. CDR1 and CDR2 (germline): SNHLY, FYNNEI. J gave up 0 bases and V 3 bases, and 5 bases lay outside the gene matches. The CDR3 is CASSERGTGTNYGYTF. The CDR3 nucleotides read TGTGCCAGCAGTGAGAGGGGGACAGGGACTAACTATGGCTACACCTTC.